The 15 T cell receptor beta chains given below trace back to one sample, sequenced in a study of blood T cell repertoires in COVID-19. Measured with immunoSEQ multiplex PCR; TCRdb has only the in-frame clones, and not every one. The table includes some 340,000 clones, 85% to 95% detected once. The sequencing sample was made of PBMCs or T cells enriched from blood (not recorded which). The receptor set was obtained from a woman under 40 who had been exposed to COVID-19.

The chain employs TRBV3-1 (or the pseudogene TRBV3-2) and TRBJ1-5; D remains ambiguous. Germline loops: CDR1 LGHDT, CDR2 YNNKEL (reference sequence). V was clipped by 1 base and J by 2 bases, with 15 bases between them. This CDR3 has 17 amino acids. CDR3 bases: TGTGCCAGCAGCCAAGCCCTCCTCCAAACGGGCAATCAGCCCCAGCATTTT. Its translation: CASSQALLQTGNQPQHF.

This clone was detected only once. This chain joins TRBV11-2 and TRBJ1-3; possibly TRBD1 for D (5 bases). The CDR3 runs to 16 residues. The germline V and J ends were trimmed by 0 bases and 1 base, with 10 bases remaining between them. Per the germline V gene, CDR1 is SGHAT and CDR2 is FQNNGV. CDR3 sequence (DNA): TGTGCCAGCAGCTTAGATGATGGGGGGTCTGGAAACACCATATATTTT. Protein sequence: CASSLDDGGSGNTIYF.

The chain has TRBV5-4 and TRBJ1-4; D remains unclear. The V end lost 6 bases, the J end lost 3 bases, and 9 bases lay between the germline ends. CDR1 is SGHNT, CDR2 YYREEE, per germline (reference sequence). This CDR3 is built from 13 residues. This chain's CDR3 is CASNSGSNEKLFF. CDR3 nucleotides: TGTGCCAGCAACTCGGGATCTAATGAAAAACTGTTTTTT.

This clone was recorded a few times. The chain links TRBV18 to TRBJ1-1; 8 positions agree with TRBD1. V dropped 1 base and J dropped 4; count of bases not matched to a gene: 14. The V gene's germline CDR1 is KGHSH and CDR2 LQKENI. This CDR3 region has 18 residues. The CDR3 protein is CASSPLSLRQGLGTEAFF. DNA of the CDR3: TGTGCCAGCTCACCACTGTCGCTTAGACAGGGGCTGGGCACTGAAGCTTTCTTT.

This chain uses TRBV5-4 with TRBJ2-7, with D perhaps matching TRBD1 (5 bases). V was shortened by 0 bases and J by 5 bases, with 9 bases between the two germline ends. Per germline, CDR1 SGHNT and CDR2 YYREEE (reference sequence). This CDR3 is 13 amino acids long. This CDR3 reads CASSLAQGDEQYF. The CDR3, as DNA: TGTGCCAGCAGCTTGGCCCAGGGCGACGAGCAGTACTTC.

The chain combines TRBV18 with TRBJ1-5, with 8 positions matching TRBD1. CDR1 and CDR2 (germline): KGHSH, LQKENI. CDR3 length: 17 residues. Trimming took 4 bases from V and 0 from J; bases not matched to a gene: 8. As DNA, the CDR3 is TGTGCCAGCTCACTTATCCCGGGACAGGCTAGCAATCAGCCCCAGCATTTT. Translated, it gives CASSLIPGQASNQPQHF. The complete variable domain, with remaining parts taken from reference TRBV18 and TRBJ1-5, reads NAGVMQNPRHLVRRRGQEARLRCSPMKGHSHVYWYRQLPEEGLKFMVYLQKENIIDESGMPKERFSAEFPKEGPSILRIQQVVRGDSAAYFCASSLIPGQASNQPQHFGDGTRLSIL.

The gene calls are TRBV10-3 and TRBJ2-1; TRBD1 aligns across 8 bases. J gave up 9 bases and V 7 bases, and 14 bases lay outside the gene matches. Per germline, CDR1 ENHRY and CDR2 SYGVKD. This CDR3 is 15 amino acids long. CDR3 in amino acids: CAITTRQDRVGEQFF. As DNA, the CDR3 is TGTGCCATCACCACCCGACAGGACAGGGTCGGTGAGCAGTTCTTC.

The chain recombines TRBV19 with TRBJ1-2; weak D call: TRBD1 (5 bases). The CDR3 is made up of 14 amino acids. Looked up from germline, CDR1 is LNHDA and CDR2 is SQIVND (reference sequence). Trimming shortened V by 6 bases and J by 2 bases, and 13 bases separated the two germline ends. The CDR3 DNA sequence: TGTGCCAGTAGGACAGCCGGGGGGAACTATGGCTACACCTTC. Encoded protein: CASRTAGGNYGYTF.

This clone was seen a handful of times. The J gene is TRBJ1-2, the V gene TRBV7-2; D gene unclear. The V gene lost 1 base and the J gene lost 4 bases, with 19 bases spanning the gap. The CDR3 is 17 residues long. Germline V gene data show CDR1 as SGHTA and CDR2 as FQGNSA. Here the CDR3 reads CASSLGSFSPSVYGYTF. As DNA, the CDR3 is TGTGCCAGCAGCTTAGGGAGTTTTTCCCCGTCCGTCTATGGCTACACCTTC.

The chain links TRBV11-2 to TRBJ2-3, with 10 bases identical to TRBD2. Losses at the gene ends were 5 bases for V and 5 bases for J; bases not matched to a gene: 7. This CDR3 region has 15 residues. Per the germline V gene, CDR1 is SGHAT and CDR2 is FQNNGV. The CDR3, as DNA: TGTGCCAGCAGCACGAGCGGGGGGGCGAGAGATACGCAGTATTTT. Its translation: CASSTSGGARDTQYF.

The V and J genes are TRBV5-1 and TRBJ1-2; TRBD1 agrees at 12 bases. Per the germline V gene, CDR1 is SGHRS and CDR2 is YFSETQ. With 3 bases clipped from V and 4 bases from J, the junction kept 10 bases outside the gene matches. This CDR3 has 17 amino acids. This chain's CDR3 is CASSSGGGQGAGYGYTF. DNA of the CDR3: TGCGCCAGCAGCTCCGGAGGGGGACAGGGGGCCGGCTATGGCTACACCTTC.

The chain has TRBV6-5 and TRBJ2-3; TRBD1 is a possible D gene (6 bases). CDR3 length equals 15 residues. Germline loops: CDR1 MNHEY, CDR2 SVGAGI. V was pared by 6 bases and J by 2 bases, with 15 bases between. CDR3 nucleotide sequence: TGTGCCAGCAGCCGGGGACACAAATCCACAGATACGCAGTATTTT. Amino acid sequence: CASSRGHKSTDTQYF.

The chain employs TRBV11-1 and TRBJ2-7, with D tentatively TRBD1 (6 bases). The germline gives CDR1 SGHAT, CDR2 FQDESV (reference sequence). Trimming cost V 5 bases and J 6 bases, with 23 bases left between them. The CDR3 sequence is 16 residues long. The CDR3 bases are TGTGCCAGCAGCCGCCGGGAAGGGCAGGGGATTAGCGAGCAGTACTTC. Translation: CASSRREGQGISEQYF. The complete variable domain, with remaining parts taken from reference TRBV11-1 and TRBJ2-7, reads EAEVAQSPRYKITEKSQAVAFWCDPISGHATLYWYRQILGQGPELLVQFQDESVVDDSQLPKDRFSAERLKGVDSTLKIQPAELGDSAMYLCASSRREGQGISEQYFGPGTRLTVT.

The chain links TRBV2 to TRBJ1-2, with a weak D call TRBD1 (6 bases). Germline values: CDR1 SNHLY, CDR2 FYNNEI. Trimming cost V 8 bases and J 2 bases, with 12 bases left between them. This CDR3 has 13 residues. CDR3 in amino acids: CASLGQHNYGYTF. The CDR3, as DNA: TGTGCCAGCCTAGGACAGCACAACTATGGCTACACCTTC.

As regards this clone: Other nucleotide sequences from this sample produce the same CDR3. The chain uses TRBV18 and TRBJ2-7, with TRBD1 as a possible D gene (6 bases). Per germline, CDR1 KGHSH and CDR2 LQKENI. The CDR3 totals 14 residues. V was cut by 0 bases and J by 3 bases, with 9 bases left in between. This CDR3 reads CASSPPGRGYEQYF. The CDR3 nucleotides read TGTGCCAGCTCACCACCGGGCAGGGGCTACGAGCAGTACTTC.